The 4 T cell receptor beta chains below were found in one sample sequenced in a study of T cell responses to AZD1222 COVID-19 vaccine. TCRdb's table, derived via immunoSEQ multiplex PCR, lists solely in-frame clones and lacks some. The sample includes roughly 65,000 clones, around four fifths seen only once; the top ten take approximately 23%. The source material was peripheral blood, sampled 28 days after the second AZD1222 dose. The receptor set was obtained from an adult who received the AZD1222 COVID-19 vaccine.

This chain links TRBV3-1 (or the pseudogene TRBV3-2) with TRBJ1-5; possible D gene TRBD1, 6 bases. Between the trimmed V and J ends, which lost 2 bases and 7 bases, there was a span of 9 bases. Germline CDR1 LGHDT, CDR2 YNNKEL (reference sequence). The CDR3 is 13 amino acids. The CDR3 region is CASSQSRGQPQHF. The CDR3 bases are TGTGCCAGCAGCCAATCCAGGGGCCAGCCCCAGCATTTT.

The chain is built from TRBV12-5 and TRBJ2-7, with 10 bases lining up with TRBD1. There are 16 residues in the CDR3. CDR1 and CDR2 (germline): LGHNT, FRNRAP. Trimming at V came to 5 bases and at J to 2 bases, leaving 9 bases not matched to a gene. CDR3 DNA sequence: TGTGCTAGTGGTCCCTGGGGACAGGGGAAACCCTACGAGCAGTACTTC. Translation: CASGPWGQGKPYEQYF.

The chain couples TRBV27 to TRBJ2-1; maybe TRBD2 (5 bases). V was pared by 8 bases and J by 6 bases, with 14 bases between. Germline CDR1 MNHEY, CDR2 SMNVEV (reference sequence). The CDR3 sequence is 13 residues long. The CDR3 DNA reads as TGTGCCAGCCGCCTATCCGCGGGCAATGAGCAGTTCTTC. This gives the protein CASRLSAGNEQFF.

This clone turned up a few times. CDR3 in DNA: TGTGCCAGCAGTGACCCACCTAGTACCGGGACAGGTTTGAACTATGGCTACACCTTC. Encoded protein: CASSDPPSTGTGLNYGYTF. The gene calls are TRBV6-1 and TRBJ1-2, with 8 nucleotides matching TRBD1. With V trimmed by 3 bases and J by 2 bases, 17 bases remained unmatched. The CDR3 is 19 residues long. Germline V gives CDR1 MNHNS, CDR2 SASEGT.